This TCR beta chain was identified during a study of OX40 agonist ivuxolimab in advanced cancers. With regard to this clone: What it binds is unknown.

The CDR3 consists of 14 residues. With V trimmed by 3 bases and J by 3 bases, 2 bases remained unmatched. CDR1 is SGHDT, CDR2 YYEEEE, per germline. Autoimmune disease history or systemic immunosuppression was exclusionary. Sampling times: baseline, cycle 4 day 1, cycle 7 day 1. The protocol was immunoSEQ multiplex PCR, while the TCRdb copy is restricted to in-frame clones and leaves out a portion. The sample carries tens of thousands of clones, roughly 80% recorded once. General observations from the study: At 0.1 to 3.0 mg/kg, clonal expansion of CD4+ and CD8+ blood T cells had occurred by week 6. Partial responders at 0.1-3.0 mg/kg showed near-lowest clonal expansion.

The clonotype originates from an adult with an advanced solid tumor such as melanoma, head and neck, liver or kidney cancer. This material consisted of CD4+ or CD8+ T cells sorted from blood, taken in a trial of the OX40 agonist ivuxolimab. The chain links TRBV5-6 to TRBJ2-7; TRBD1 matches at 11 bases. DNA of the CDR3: TGTGCCAGCAGCTCGGGACAGGGGGGCTACGAGCAGTACTTC. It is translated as CASSSGQGGYEQYF.